This TCR beta chain comes out of a study of T cell responses to AZD1222 COVID-19 vaccine. Regarding the study as a whole: Increases in Spike-specific TCR breadth and depth were seen after two AZD1222 doses. Clonal diversity may have been underestimated in mostly white British donors. Researchers report vaccine-associated CD4 TCRs spanning spike, with dominance at 160-218 and 743-854.

Germline V gene sequence: CDR1 KGHSH, CDR2 LQKENI. V shed 3 bases, J shed 2 bases, and the junction held 10 bases outside the gene matches. This CDR3 comprises 17 residues. Concerning this clone: Its antigen is as yet unknown.

Method: immunoSEQ multiplex PCR; TCRdb's copy keeps in-frame clones and lacks some. This table holds some 150,000 clones, just over 90% found once. The sequences come from peripheral blood, collected on day 0 of AZD1222 vaccination. This sequence joins TRBV18 and TRBJ1-5; 7 nucleotides line up with TRBD1. This receptor was taken from an adult in good health. DNA for the CDR3: TGTGCCAGCTCACCTTACCCGGGAGGGGGCGGCAATCAGCCCCAGCATTTT. This sequence encodes CASSPYPGGGGNQPQHF.